The 20 T cell receptor beta chains below all came from one sample that was sequenced in a study of OX40 agonist ivuxolimab in advanced cancers. TCRdb keeps only in-frame clones here, not all; method: immunoSEQ multiplex PCR. The data show 50,000 to 65,000 clones, approximately 82% seen once. The sample in question was CD4+ or CD8+ T cells sorted from blood, obtained in a trial of the OX40 agonist ivuxolimab. Receptors originate from an adult with an advanced solid tumor such as melanoma, head and neck, liver or kidney cancer.

The CDR3 is CASSFYRDNSPLHF. DNA for the CDR3: TGTGCCAGCAGCTTCTATAGGGACAATTCACCCCTCCACTTT. The V call is TRBV7-2, the J call TRBJ1-6; maybe TRBD1 (5 bases). Trimming took off 3 bases at V and 7 bases at J, with 10 bases between the two ends. CDR1 and CDR2 (germline): SGHTA, FQGNSA. This CDR3 spans 14 amino acids.

CDR3 DNA: TGTGCCAGCAGTTCACCGAAGCCCCAAGAGACCCAGTACTTC. Amino acids: CASSSPKPQETQYF. V is TRBV28 and J is TRBJ2-5; D not certain. CDR1 and CDR2 from the germline V gene are MDHEN and SYDVKM. Between the trimmed V and J ends, which lost 4 bases and 1 base, there was a span of 10 bases. CDR3 size: 14 residues.

The chain recombines TRBV5-1 with TRBJ1-4; maybe TRBD1 (5 bases). In germline, CDR1 is SGHRS, CDR2 YFSETQ. The length of the CDR3 is 14 residues. Trimming removed 0 bases at V and 4 bases at J, with 7 bases between. The CDR3 loop reads CASSLAGFNEKLFF. CDR3 sequence (DNA): TGCGCCAGCAGCTTGGCAGGGTTTAATGAAAAACTGTTTTTT.

The chain carries TRBV6-5 and TRBJ2-2, with TRBD1 as a possible D gene (5 bases). This CDR3 spans 15 amino acids. V was trimmed by 6 bases and J by 7 bases, leaving 18 bases between them. The V gene's germline CDR1 is MNHEY and CDR2 SVGAGI. The CDR3 loop reads CASRTNIIRVGELFF. CDR3 in DNA: TGTGCCAGCAGAACTAACATAATCAGGGTCGGGGAGCTGTTTTTT.

Turning to this clone: One end of the junction fails to match germline, which may point to a read error. The chain has TRBV5-6 and TRBJ1-2; a weak D match, TRBD1 (6 bases). The CDR3 is 12 amino acids. Germline CDR1 is SGHDT and CDR2 is YYEEEE. The CDR3 here is CASSAGQRVPHF. In DNA, the CDR3 is TGTGCCAGCAGCGCCGGACAGCGCGTACCCCACTTC.

This clone came up a few times. The V call is TRBV7-2, the J call TRBJ2-7, with TRBD1 identical over 11 bases. The CDR3 loop spans 15 amino acids. The V gene end was trimmed by 5 bases and the J gene end by 2 bases; junction bases not matched to a gene: 5. CDR1 is SGHTA and CDR2 is FQGNSA in the germline V gene. The CDR3 protein is CASSRTGQGAYEQYF. CDR3 bases: TGTGCCAGCAGCCGTACGGGACAGGGGGCCTACGAGCAGTACTTC.

The J gene is TRBJ2-1, the V gene TRBV5-4; TRBD2 matches at 8 bases. Germline V CDR1 and CDR2: SGHNT, YYREEE (reference sequence). Trimming at V came to 0 bases and at J to 7 bases, leaving 9 bases not matched to a gene. CDR3 length: 16 residues. The CDR3 protein is CASSLVTGGAANEQFF. The CDR3 nucleotides read TGTGCCAGCAGCTTGGTGACCGGGGGGGCGGCAAATGAGCAGTTCTTC.

The chain joins TRBV27 to TRBJ2-5, with 10 bases identical to TRBD2. Near its end, the DNA agrees better with TRBJ2-7, so the J call may be wrong. Germline CDR1 reads MNHEY; CDR2 reads SMNVEV (reference sequence). The CDR3 consists of 16 residues. The CDR3 protein is CASSSSAGGPSYEQYF. CDR3 sequence (DNA): TGTGCCAGCAGTTCATCAGCGGGGGGGCCCTCCTACGAGCAGTACTTC.

This clone was seen only a few times. This chain links TRBV5-6 with TRBJ1-5, with D unclear. The CDR3 consists of 14 residues. V lost 3 bases, J lost 10 bases, and 17 bases lay in between. The germline gives CDR1 SGHDT, CDR2 YYEEEE. CDR3 residues: CASSSPPWGDPQHF. The CDR3, as DNA: TGTGCCAGCAGCTCGCCGCCTTGGGGTGACCCCCAGCATTTT.

This clone was found once. The rearrangement uses TRBV7-2 and TRBJ2-1; D is uncertain. In germline, CDR1 is SGHTA, CDR2 FQGNSA. CDR3 length: 12 residues. The V and J ends lost 1 base and 9 bases respectively, with 7 bases between them. Here the CDR3 reads CASSLVALEQFF. Here the CDR3 DNA reads TGTGCCAGCAGCTTAGTTGCGCTTGAGCAGTTCTTC.

The V and J genes are TRBV2 and TRBJ1-5, with D possibly being TRBD1 (6 bases). Germline assignment: CDR1 SNHLY and CDR2 FYNNEI. CDR3 length equals 15 residues. Trimming removed 3 bases from V and 8 bases from J, with 17 bases in between. The CDR3 nucleotides are TGTGCCAGCAGTGAGGGGACACAAGGAGGGGAGCCCCAGCATTTT. This encodes CASSEGTQGGEPQHF.

The chain couples TRBV6-1 to TRBJ2-3; 10 nucleotides line up with TRBD2. CDR1 and CDR2 (germline): MNHNS, SASEGT. Trimming cost V 5 bases and J 4 bases; bases outside gene matches: 6. There are 15 residues in the CDR3. CDR3 nucleotide sequence: TGTGCCAGCAGTTGGACTAGCGGAGTGGCAGATACGCAGTATTTT. The encoded protein is CASSWTSGVADTQYF.

Relative to its sample, this clone is medium-sized (0.01 to 0.1%). This sequence joins TRBV5-1 and TRBJ1-1; D perhaps matches TRBD1 (5 bases). V dropped 7 bases and J dropped 1 base, with 14 bases sitting between them. The CDR3 length is 14 residues. Looked up from germline, CDR1 is SGHRS and CDR2 is YFSETQ. Here the CDR3 reads CASADGAGNTEAFF. CDR3 sequence (DNA): TGCGCCAGCGCTGATGGGGCAGGGAACACTGAAGCTTTCTTT.

The rearrangement links TRBV19 to TRBJ2-1, with D tentatively TRBD1 (7 bases). Trimming removed 1 base at V and 5 bases at J, with 12 bases between. Germline lookup yields CDR1 LNHDA and CDR2 SQIVND (reference sequence). There are 15 residues in the CDR3. This chain's CDR3 is CASSIARGANNEQFF. CDR3 DNA: TGTGCCAGTAGTATAGCCAGGGGGGCGAACAATGAGCAGTTCTTC.

The chain joins TRBV28 to TRBJ1-1; TRBD1 matches 8 bases. J gave up 11 bases and V 6 bases, and 17 bases lay outside the gene matches. From germline, CDR1 is MDHEN and CDR2 SYDVKM. This CDR3 has 15 amino acids. CDR3 loop: CASSRRGTGFNIAFF. The CDR3 DNA reads as TGTGCCAGCAGCCGTCGAGGGACAGGTTTTAATATTGCTTTCTTT.

The gene calls are TRBV28 and TRBJ2-7; tentatively, D is TRBD1 or TRBD2 (6 bases each). V shed 7 bases and J shed 0 bases, with 16 bases lying between them. In germline, CDR1 is MDHEN, CDR2 SYDVKM. This CDR3 is built from 15 residues. The CDR3: CASTLRGRSSYEQYF. The CDR3 nucleotides are TGTGCCAGCACACTAAGGGGGAGGAGCTCCTACGAGCAGTACTTC.

J is TRBJ2-2 and V is TRBV5-6; TRBD2 matches at 10 bases. Germline-derived CDR1 and CDR2 are SGHDT and YYEEEE. CDR3 length equals 16 residues. V lost 0 bases to trimming and J lost 4 bases; unmatched junction nucleotides: 3. CDR3 sequence (DNA): TGTGCCAGCAGCTTGGGCAGCGGGGGGGCCACCGGGGAGCTGTTTTTT. Residues: CASSLGSGGATGELFF.

The V call is TRBV7-9, the J call TRBJ2-7, with D possibly being TRBD1 (6 bases). Trimming took 5 bases from V and 1 from J, leaving 12 bases between them. This CDR3 region has 14 residues. Germline values: CDR1 SEHNR, CDR2 FQNEAQ (reference sequence). As DNA, the CDR3 is TGTGCCAGCAGCCCCAGGGACAAATCCTACGAGCAGTACTTC. This sequence encodes CASSPRDKSYEQYF. Drawing the rest from reference TRBV7-9 and TRBJ2-7, the complete variable domain is DTGVSQNPRHKITKRGQNVTFRCDPISEHNRLYWYRQTLGQGPEFLTYFQNEAQLEKSRLLSDRFSAERPKGSFSTLEIQRTEQGDSAMYLCASSPRDKSYEQYFGPGTRLTVT.

Worth noting for this clone: Other DNA sequences in this specimen translate into the identical CDR3. The chain employs TRBV5-4 and TRBJ2-2; no firm D call. This CDR3 region has 13 residues. Per the germline V gene, CDR1 is SGHNT and CDR2 is YYREEE (reference sequence). V was trimmed by 0 bases and J by 5 bases, leaving 5 bases between them. CDR3 region: CASSLGLTGELFF. The CDR3 nucleotides are TGTGCCAGCAGCTTGGGCTTGACCGGGGAGCTGTTTTTT.

This chain connects TRBV2 to TRBJ2-1; no clear D. Germline V gene lookup returns CDR1 SNHLY and CDR2 FYNNEI. This CDR3 is 10 amino acids long. Trimming took 8 bases from V and 5 from J, leaving 4 bases between them. The CDR3 sequence: CASGNNEQFF. The CDR3 region has the DNA TGTGCCAGCGGGAACAATGAGCAGTTCTTC.